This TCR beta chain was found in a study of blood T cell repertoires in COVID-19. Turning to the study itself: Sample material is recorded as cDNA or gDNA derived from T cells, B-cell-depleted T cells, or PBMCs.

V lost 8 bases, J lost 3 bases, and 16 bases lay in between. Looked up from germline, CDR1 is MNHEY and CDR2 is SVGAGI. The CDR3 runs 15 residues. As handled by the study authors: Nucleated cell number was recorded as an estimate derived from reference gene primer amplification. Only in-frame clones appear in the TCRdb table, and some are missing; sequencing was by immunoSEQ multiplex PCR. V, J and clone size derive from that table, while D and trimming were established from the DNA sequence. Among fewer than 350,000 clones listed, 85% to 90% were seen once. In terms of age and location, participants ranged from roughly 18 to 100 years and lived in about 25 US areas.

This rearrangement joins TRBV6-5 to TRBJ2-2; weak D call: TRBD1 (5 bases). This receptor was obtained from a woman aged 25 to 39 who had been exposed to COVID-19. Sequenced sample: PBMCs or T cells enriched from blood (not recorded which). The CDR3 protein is CASRPLRVDTGELFF. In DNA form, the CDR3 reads TGTGCCAGCCGCCCCCTCAGGGTGGACACCGGGGAGCTGTTTTTT.